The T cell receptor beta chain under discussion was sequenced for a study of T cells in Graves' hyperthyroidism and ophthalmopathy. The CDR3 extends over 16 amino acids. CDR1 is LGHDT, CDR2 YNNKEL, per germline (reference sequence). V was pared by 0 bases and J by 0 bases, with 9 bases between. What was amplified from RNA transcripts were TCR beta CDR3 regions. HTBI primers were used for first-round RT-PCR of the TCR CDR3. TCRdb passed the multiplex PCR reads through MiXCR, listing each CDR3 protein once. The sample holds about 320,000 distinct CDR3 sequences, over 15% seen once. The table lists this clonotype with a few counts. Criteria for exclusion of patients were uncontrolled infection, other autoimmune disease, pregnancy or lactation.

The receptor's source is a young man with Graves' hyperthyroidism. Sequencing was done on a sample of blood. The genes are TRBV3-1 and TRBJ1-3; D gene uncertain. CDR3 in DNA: TGTGCCAGCAGCCAAGATGCAACGGACTCTGGAAACACCATATATTTT. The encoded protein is CASSQDATDSGNTIYF.